This record looks at one T cell receptor (beta chain) sequence and its context. What it recognizes is unknown. Donors ranged from roughly 6 to 100 years old and were healthy Caucasians in Russia. Isolated PBMCs totaled at least 6 million in each sample. The record originates from a study of blood T cells in healthy people across ages. General study points: Diversity estimated from one million T cells was considered an underestimate.

A second PCR of roughly 7 to 11 cycles used a sample-barcoded 5' primer and a J-beta primer mix. TCRdb used MiXCR to reprocess the 5' RACE reads, holding one entry per CDR3 protein. The repertoire has 790,000 or so distinct CDR3 sequences, about 56% of them found once; the top ten carry approximately 24%. CDR1 SGHVS and CDR2 FNYEAQ come from the germline V gene. V was shortened by 1 base and J by 1 base, with 8 bases between the two germline ends. The CDR3 extends over 16 amino acids. Source material: blood. The V and J genes are TRBV7-6 and TRBJ2-6; D unresolved. This clonotype originated in a man aged 40-49 years in good health. CDR3 protein: CASSLEQVSGANVLTF. As DNA, the CDR3 is TGTGCCAGCAGCTTAGAACAAGTTTCTGGGGCCAACGTCCTGACTTTC.